The present TCR beta chain was sequenced within a study of OX40 agonist ivuxolimab in advanced cancers. At the level of the study: Patients received the agonistic anti-OX40 (CD134) antibody ivuxolimab.

General study points: At 0.1 to 3.0 mg/kg, CD4+ and CD8+ blood T cells expanded clonally by week 6. No antigen was identified for the clonally expanded peripheral T cells. On average, CD8+ T cells had more expanded clones than CD4+.

This CDR3 is built from 14 residues. Germline lookup yields CDR1 SGHDT and CDR2 YYEEEE. With 1 base removed from V and 8 bases from J, the gap between germline ends came to 13 bases. As concerns this clone: Its target is not known.

Here immunoSEQ multiplex PCR was the method, and the copy in TCRdb shows in-frame clones only, minus some. The sample holds 20,000 or so clones, over 60% seen once. The sequences come from CD4+ or CD8+ T cells sorted from blood, collected in a trial of the OX40 agonist ivuxolimab. This clonotype was sampled from an adult with an advanced solid tumor such as melanoma, head and neck, liver or kidney cancer. The genes are TRBV5-6 and TRBJ2-1; D not certain. CDR3 in amino acids: CASSLMLRGYEQFF. The CDR3 DNA reads TGTGCCAGCAGCTTGATGTTACGAGGCTATGAGCAGTTCTTC.